This T cell receptor (beta chain) was profiled in a study of T-cell reconstitution after alpha-beta-depleted transplantation in children. Findings of the study overall: By one year post-transplant, T-cell counts and diversity largely arose from T cells that were newly produced. Several hundred expanded graft clones reportedly supplied alpha-beta T cells about two months after transplant.

This clonotype showed up many times. Its antigen is not identified. As it was prepared, the TCRbeta library received unique molecular identifiers. TCRdb redid the calling of the PCR reads with MiXCR, one entry per CDR3 protein. The data hold 200,000 or so distinct CDR3 sequences, with roughly 8.1% observed a single time. The input for sequencing was PBMCs, mostly from graft donor cells, taken 360 days after TCRalphabeta/CD19-depleted stem cell transplant. The clonotype originates from a male patient aged 2 to 10 who had a stem cell transplant for acute myeloid leukemia, so the T cells may come from the graft donor.

This CDR3 reads CASSLQRRETQYF. In DNA form, the CDR3 reads TGCGCCAGCAGCTTGCAGAGGCGAGAGACCCAGTACTTC. The chain has TRBV5-1 and TRBJ2-5; no clear D gene. V shed 1 base and J shed 4 bases, with 8 bases lying between them. CDR1 is SGHRS, CDR2 YFSETQ, per germline. The CDR3 runs 13 residues.